This T cell receptor (beta chain) comes out of a study of cytomegalovirus exposure and HLA in healthy donors. 60 Vbeta and 13 Jbeta primers were used in PCR. Some clones are missing from TCRdb's copy, which holds only in-frame ones; the method was immunoSEQ multiplex PCR. This repertoire shows more than 150,000 clones, around 77% found once; its top ten account for roughly 1.4%. The germline CDR1 and CDR2 sequences are MNHEY and SMNVEV (reference sequence). The CDR3 totals 14 residues. The V end was cut by 2 bases, the J end by 1 base, with 6 bases between. The chain carries TRBV27 and TRBJ2-4, with D possibly being TRBD1 (6 bases). The sequencing input was PBMCs. This TCR was sampled from a man aged 35 to 55 in good health and CMV-seronegative. CDR3 sequence reads: CASSLQGAKNIQYF. The CDR3 nucleotides read TGTGCCAGCAGTTTACAGGGGGCCAAAAACATTCAGTACTTC.